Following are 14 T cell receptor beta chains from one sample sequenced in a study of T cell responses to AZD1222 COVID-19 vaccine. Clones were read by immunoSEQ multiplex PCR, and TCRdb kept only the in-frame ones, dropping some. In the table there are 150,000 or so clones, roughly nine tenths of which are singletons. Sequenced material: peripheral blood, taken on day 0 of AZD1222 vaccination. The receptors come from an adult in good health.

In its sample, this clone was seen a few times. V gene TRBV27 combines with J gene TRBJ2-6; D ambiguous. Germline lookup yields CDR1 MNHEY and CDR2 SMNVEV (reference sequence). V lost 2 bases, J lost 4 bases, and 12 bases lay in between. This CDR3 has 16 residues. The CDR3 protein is CASSLSGTGGANVLTF. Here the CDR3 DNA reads TGTGCCAGCAGTTTAAGTGGAACGGGCGGGGCCAACGTCCTGACTTTC.

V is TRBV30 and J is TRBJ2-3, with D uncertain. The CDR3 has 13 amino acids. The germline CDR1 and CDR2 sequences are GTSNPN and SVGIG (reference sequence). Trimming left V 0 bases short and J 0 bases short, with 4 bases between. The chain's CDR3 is CAWSVRSTDTQYF. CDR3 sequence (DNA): TGTGCCTGGAGTGTACGAAGCACAGATACGCAGTATTTT.

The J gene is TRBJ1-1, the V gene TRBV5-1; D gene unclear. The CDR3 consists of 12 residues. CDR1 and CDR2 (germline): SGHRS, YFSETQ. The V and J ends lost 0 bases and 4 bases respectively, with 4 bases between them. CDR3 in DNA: TGCGCCAGCAGCTTGGTGAGCACTGAAGCTTTCTTT. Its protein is CASSLVSTEAFF.

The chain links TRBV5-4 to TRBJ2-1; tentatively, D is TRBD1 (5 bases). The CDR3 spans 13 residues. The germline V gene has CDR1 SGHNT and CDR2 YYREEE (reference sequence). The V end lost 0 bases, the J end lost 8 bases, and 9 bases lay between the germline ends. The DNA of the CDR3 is TGTGCCAGCAGCTTGGTAGGGGATCATGAGCAGTTCTTC. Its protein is CASSLVGDHEQFF.

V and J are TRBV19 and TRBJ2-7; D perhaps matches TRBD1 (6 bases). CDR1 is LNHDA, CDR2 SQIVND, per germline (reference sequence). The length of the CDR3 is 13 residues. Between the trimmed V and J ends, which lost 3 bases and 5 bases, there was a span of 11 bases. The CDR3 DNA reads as TGTGCCAGTAGTATGGCTGCAGGGGACGAGCAGTACGTC. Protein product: CASSMAAGDEQYV.

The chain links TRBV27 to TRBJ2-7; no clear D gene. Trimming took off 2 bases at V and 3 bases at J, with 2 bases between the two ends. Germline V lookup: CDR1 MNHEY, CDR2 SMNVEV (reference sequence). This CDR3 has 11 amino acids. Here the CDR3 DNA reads TGTGCCAGCAGTTTAAACTACGAGCAGTACTTC. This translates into CASSLNYEQYF.

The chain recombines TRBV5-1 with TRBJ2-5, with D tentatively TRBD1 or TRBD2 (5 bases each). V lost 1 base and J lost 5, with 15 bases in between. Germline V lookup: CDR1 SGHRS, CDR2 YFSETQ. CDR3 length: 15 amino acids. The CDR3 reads CASSLTGAVGETQYF. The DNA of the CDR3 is TGCGCCAGCAGCTTGACCGGGGCGGTCGGGGAGACCCAGTACTTC.

The CDR3 DNA reads as TGCAGCGCCGGAAGACAGTACAATGAGCAGTTCTTC. Its protein is CSAGRQYNEQFF. The chain employs TRBV29-1 and TRBJ2-1, with D possibly TRBD1 on 5 matching bases. The CDR3 totals 12 residues. Trimming shortened V by 7 bases and J by 4 bases, and 11 bases separated the two germline ends. Germline assignment: CDR1 SQVTM and CDR2 ANQGSEA.

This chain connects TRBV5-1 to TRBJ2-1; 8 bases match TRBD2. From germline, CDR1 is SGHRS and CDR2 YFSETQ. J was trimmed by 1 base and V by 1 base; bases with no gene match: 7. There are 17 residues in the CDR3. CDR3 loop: CASSLSGGWDSYNEQFF. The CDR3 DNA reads TGCGCCAGCAGCTTGAGCGGGGGCTGGGATTCCTACAATGAGCAGTTCTTC. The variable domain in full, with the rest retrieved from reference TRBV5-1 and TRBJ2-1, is KAGVTQTPRYLIKTRGQQVTLSCSPISGHRSVSWYQQTPGQGLQFLFEYFSETQRNKGNFPGRFSGRQFSNSRSEMNVSTLELGDSALYLCASSLSGGWDSYNEQFFGPGTRLTVL.

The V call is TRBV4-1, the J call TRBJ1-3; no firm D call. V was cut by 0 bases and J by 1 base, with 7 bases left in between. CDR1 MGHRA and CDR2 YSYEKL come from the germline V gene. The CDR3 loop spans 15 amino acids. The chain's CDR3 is CASSQDPGSGNTIYF. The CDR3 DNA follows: TGCGCCAGCAGCCAAGATCCCGGGTCTGGAAACACCATATATTTT.

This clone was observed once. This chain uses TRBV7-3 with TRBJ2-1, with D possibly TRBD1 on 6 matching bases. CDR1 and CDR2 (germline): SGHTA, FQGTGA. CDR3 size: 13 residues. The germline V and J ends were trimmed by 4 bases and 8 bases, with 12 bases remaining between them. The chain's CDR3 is CASSSNREHEQFF. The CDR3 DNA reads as TGTGCCAGCAGCTCGAACAGGGAACATGAGCAGTTCTTC. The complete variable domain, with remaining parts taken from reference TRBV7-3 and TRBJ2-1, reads GAGVSQTPSNKVTEKGKYVELRCDPISGHTALYWYRQSLGQGPEFLIYFQGTGAADDSGLPNDRFFAVRPEGSVSTLKIQRTERGDSAVYLCASSSNREHEQFFGPGTRLTVL.

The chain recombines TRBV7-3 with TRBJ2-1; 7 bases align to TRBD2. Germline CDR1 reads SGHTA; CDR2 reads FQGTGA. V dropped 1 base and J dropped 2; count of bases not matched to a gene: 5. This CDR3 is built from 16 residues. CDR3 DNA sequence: TGTGCCAGCAGCTTAAAAGGGACTACAACCTACAATGAGCAGTTCTTC. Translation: CASSLKGTTTYNEQFF.

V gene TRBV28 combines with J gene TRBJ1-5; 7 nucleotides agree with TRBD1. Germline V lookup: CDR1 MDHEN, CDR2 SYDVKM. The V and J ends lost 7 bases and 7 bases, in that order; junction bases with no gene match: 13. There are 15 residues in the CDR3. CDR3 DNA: TGTGCCAGCACCACTGCGGCACAGGGGAGGCAGCCCCAGCATTTT. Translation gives CASTTAAQGRQPQHF.

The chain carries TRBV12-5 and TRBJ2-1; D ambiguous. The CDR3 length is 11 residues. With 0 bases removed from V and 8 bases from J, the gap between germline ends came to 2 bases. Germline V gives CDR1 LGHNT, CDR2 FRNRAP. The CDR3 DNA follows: TGTGCTAGTGGTTTGGTCGATGAGCAGTTCTTC. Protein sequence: CASGLVDEQFF.